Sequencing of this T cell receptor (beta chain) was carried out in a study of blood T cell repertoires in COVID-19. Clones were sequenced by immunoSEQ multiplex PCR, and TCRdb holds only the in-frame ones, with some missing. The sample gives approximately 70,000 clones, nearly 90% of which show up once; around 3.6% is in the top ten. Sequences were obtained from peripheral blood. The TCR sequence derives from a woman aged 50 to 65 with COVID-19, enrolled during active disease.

The CDR3: CAISEYPDSGGEAFF. The CDR3 nucleotides are TGTGCCATCAGTGAGTACCCGGATTCAGGCGGGGAAGCTTTCTTT. The V call is TRBV10-3, the J call TRBJ1-1; D not resolved. The CDR3 totals 15 residues. Germline values: CDR1 ENHRY, CDR2 SYGVKD. Between the trimmed V and J ends, which lost 1 base and 8 bases, there was a span of 17 bases.